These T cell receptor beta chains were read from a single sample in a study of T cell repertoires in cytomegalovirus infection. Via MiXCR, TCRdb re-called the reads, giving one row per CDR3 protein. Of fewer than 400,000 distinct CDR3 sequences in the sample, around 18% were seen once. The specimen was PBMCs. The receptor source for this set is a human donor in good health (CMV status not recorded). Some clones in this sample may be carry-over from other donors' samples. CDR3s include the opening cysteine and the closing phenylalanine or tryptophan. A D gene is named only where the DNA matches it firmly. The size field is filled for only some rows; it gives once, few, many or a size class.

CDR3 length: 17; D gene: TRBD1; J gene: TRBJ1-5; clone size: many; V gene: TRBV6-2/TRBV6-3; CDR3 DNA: TGTGCCAGCAGTCGCCGGGACAGGGGATATAGCAATCAGCCCCAGCATTTT; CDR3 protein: CASSRRDRGYSNQPQHF
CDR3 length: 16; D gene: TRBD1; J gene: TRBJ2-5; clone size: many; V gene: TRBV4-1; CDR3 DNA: TGCGCCAGCAGTTTCCGACCTCAGGGGGCTGGAGAGACCCAGTACTTC; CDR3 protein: CASSFRPQGAGETQYF
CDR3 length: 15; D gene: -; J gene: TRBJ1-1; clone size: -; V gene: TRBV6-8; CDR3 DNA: TGTGCCAGCAGCCCTATTCAAGGAGCCAACACTGAAGCTTTCTTT; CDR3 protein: CASSPIQGANTEAFF
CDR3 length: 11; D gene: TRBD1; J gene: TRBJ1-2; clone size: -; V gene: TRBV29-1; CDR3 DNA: TGCAGCGTCGACAGGGGGCCTGGCTACACCTTC; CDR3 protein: CSVDRGPGYTF
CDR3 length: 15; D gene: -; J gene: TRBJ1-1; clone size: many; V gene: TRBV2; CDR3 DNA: TGTGCCAGCAGTGAACCGGGACGATTGAACACTGAAGCTTTCTTT; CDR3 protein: CASSEPGRLNTEAFF
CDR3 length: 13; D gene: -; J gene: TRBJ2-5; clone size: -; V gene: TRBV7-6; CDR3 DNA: TGTGCCAGCAGCTTAGAGGAAGGTCAGACCCAGTACTTC; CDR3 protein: CASSLEEGQTQYF
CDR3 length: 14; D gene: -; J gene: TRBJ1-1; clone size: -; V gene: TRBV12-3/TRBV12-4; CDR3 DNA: TGTGCCAGCAGTTCACGTATTGGCCACACTGAAGCTTTCTTT; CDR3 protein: CASSSRIGHTEAFF
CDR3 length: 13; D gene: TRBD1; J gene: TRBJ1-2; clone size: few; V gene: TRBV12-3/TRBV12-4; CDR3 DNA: TGTGCCAGCAGGGGGACAGGGGGCTATGGCTACACCTTC; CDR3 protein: CASRGTGGYGYTF
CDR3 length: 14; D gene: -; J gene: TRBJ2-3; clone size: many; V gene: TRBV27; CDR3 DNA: TGTGCCAGCAGTTTAGGCGGGGTTCGGGATACGCAGTATTTT; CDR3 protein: CASSLGGVRDTQYF
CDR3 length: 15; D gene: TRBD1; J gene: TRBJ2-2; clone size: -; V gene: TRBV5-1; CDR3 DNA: TGCGCCAGCAGCCCTCGACAGGGGGCATCGGGGGAGCTGTTTTTT; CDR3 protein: CASSPRQGASGELFF
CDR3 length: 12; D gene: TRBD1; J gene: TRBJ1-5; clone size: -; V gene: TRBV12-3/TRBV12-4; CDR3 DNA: TGTGCCAGCACCGACAGGGATCAGCCCCAGCATTTT; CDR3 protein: CASTDRDQPQHF
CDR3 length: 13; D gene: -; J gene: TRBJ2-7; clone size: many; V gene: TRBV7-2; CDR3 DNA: TGTGCCAGCAGCCCTCCACCCCCTTACGAGCAGTACTTC; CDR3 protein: CASSPPPPYEQYF
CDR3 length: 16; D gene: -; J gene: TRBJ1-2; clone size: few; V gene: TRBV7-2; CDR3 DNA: TGTGCCAGCAGCCACATCCCTCGGGCGGACAACTATGGCTACACCTTC; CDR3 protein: CASSHIPRADNYGYTF
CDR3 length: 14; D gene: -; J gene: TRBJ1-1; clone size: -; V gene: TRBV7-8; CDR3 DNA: TGTGCCAGCAGCTGGGGACCCAGGGGCACTGAAGCTTTCTTT; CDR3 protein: CASSWGPRGTEAFF
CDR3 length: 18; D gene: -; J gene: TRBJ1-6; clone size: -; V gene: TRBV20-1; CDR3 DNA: TGCAGTGCTAGAGTGCGGGCAGGGGTCCAATCAGCGGAATCACCCCTCCACTTT; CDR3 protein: CSARVRAGVQSAESPLHF
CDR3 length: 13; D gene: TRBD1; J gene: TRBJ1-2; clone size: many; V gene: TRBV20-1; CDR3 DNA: TGCAGTGCACGGGACAGAAGAACCTATGGCTACACCTTC; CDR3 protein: CSARDRRTYGYTF
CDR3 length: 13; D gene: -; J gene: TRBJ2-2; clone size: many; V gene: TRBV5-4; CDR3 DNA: TGTGCCAGCAGCGCAGGGAACACCGGGGAGCTGTTTTTT; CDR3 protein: CASSAGNTGELFF
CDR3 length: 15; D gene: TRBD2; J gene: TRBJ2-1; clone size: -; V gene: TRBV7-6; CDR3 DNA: TGTGCCAGCAGCTTGCGGGAGGGCCGGGGGAGTGAGCAGTTCTTC; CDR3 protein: CASSLREGRGSEQFF
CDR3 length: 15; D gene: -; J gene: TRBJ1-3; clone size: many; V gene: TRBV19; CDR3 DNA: TGTGCCAGTAGTACGGGGACCGCCTCTGGAAACACCATATATTTT; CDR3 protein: CASSTGTASGNTIYF
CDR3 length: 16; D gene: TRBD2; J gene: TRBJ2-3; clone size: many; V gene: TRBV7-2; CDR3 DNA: TGTGCCAGCAGCTTAGATAGCGGGATTATCTCAGATACGCAGTATTTT; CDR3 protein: CASSLDSGIISDTQYF
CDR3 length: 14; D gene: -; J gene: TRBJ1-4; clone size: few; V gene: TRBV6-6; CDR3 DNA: TGTGCCAGCTTGGACCACCCAGTCCCAGAAAAACTGTTTTTT; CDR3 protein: CASLDHPVPEKLFF
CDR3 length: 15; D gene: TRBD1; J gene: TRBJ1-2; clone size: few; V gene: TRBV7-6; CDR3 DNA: TGTGCCAGCAGCTTAGAAAGCCGGGACAGGGGGGGCTACACCTTC; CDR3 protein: CASSLESRDRGGYTF
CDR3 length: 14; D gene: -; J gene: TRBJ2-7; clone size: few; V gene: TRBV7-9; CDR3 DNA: TGTGCCAGCAGCTTAGGGGCCGGACCTTACCGGCAGTACTTC; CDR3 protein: CASSLGAGPYRQYF
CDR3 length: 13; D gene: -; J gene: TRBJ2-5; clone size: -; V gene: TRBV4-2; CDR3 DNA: TGTGCCAGCAGCCAAGTTGGGGAAGAGACCCAGTACTTC; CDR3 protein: CASSQVGEETQYF
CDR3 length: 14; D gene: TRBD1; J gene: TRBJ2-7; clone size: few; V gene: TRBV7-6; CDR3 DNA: TGTGCCAGCAGCTTAAGACAGGGGGCGCACGAGCAGTACTTC; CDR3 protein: CASSLRQGAHEQYF
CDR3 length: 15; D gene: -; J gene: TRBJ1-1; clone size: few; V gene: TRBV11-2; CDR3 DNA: TGTGCCAGCAGCTTCTCCGGGCAAGTGAACACTGAAGCTTTCTTT; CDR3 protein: CASSFSGQVNTEAFF
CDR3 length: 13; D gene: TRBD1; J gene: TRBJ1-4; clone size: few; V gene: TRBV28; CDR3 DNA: TGTGCCAGCAGGACAGGGCATAATGAAAAACTGTTTTTT; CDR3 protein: CASRTGHNEKLFF
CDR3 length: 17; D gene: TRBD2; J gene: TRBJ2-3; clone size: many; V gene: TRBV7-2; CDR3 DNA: TGTGCCAGCGCGGGGGGAGGGCGGGGGGGCGGCACAGATACGCAGTATTTT; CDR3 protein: CASAGGGRGGGTDTQYF
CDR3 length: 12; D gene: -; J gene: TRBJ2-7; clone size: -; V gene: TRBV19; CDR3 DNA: TGTGCCAGTCGGCTCTACGCCTACGAGCAGTACTTC; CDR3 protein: CASRLYAYEQYF
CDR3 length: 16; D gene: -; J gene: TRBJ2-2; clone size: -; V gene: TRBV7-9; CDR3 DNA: TGTGCCAGCAGCCAACGGACGGGGGTATTCACCAGGGAGCTGTTTTTT; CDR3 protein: CASSQRTGVFTRELFF
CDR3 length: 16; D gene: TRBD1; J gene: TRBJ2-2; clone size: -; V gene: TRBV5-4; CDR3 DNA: TGTGCCAGCAGCTCGACAGGGGGACAGAACACCGGGGAGCTGTTTTTT; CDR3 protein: CASSSTGGQNTGELFF
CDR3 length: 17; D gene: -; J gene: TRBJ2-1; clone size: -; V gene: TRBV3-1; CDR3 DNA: TGTGCCAGCAGCCAAGATTTGGCGGGATCTGTAAACAATGAGCAGTTCTTC; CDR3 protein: CASSQDLAGSVNNEQFF
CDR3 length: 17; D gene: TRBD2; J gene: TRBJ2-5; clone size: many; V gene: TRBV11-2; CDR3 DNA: TGTGCCAGCAGCTTTGGCGAGAGAATAGCGGGGCAAGAGACCCAGTACTTC; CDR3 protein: CASSFGERIAGQETQYF
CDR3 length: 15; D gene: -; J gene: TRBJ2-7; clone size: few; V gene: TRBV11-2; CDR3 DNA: TGTGCCAGCAGCTTAGATGGCGTGGCATCCTACGAGCAGTACTTC; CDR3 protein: CASSLDGVASYEQYF
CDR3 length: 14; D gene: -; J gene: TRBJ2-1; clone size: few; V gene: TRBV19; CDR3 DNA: TGTGCCAGTAGTTGGGGGCGCTCCTACAATGAGCAGTTCTTC; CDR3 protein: CASSWGRSYNEQFF
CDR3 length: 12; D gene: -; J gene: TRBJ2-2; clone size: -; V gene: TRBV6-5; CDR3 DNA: TGTGCCAGCAGGGAGGATGGCGGGGAGCTGTTTTTT; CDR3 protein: CASREDGGELFF
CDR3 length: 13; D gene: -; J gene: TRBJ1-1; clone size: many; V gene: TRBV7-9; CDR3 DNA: TGTGCCAGCAGCCCCTCCGGAGCAGAGGTAGCTTTCTTT; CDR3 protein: CASSPSGAEVAFF
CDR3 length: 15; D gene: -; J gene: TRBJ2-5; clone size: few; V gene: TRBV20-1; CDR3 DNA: TGCAGTGCCGAGTTGGAACGCGGCCCTGTGTTGACCCAGTACTTC; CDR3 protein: CSAELERGPVLTQYF
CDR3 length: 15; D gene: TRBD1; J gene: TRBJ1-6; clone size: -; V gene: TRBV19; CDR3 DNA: TGTGCCAGTAGTCTCGGACAGGGGACGCCCCTTGGACTCCACTTT; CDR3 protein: CASSLGQGTPLGLHF
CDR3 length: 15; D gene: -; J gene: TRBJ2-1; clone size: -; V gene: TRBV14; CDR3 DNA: TGTGCCAGCAGCCAAAGGACAAATCTGTACAATGAGCAGTTCTTC; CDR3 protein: CASSQRTNLYNEQFF
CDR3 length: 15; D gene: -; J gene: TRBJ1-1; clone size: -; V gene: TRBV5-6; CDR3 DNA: TGTGCCAGCAGCAATATCAGAGGGGGAGGCACTGAAGCTTTCTTT; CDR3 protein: CASSNIRGGGTEAFF
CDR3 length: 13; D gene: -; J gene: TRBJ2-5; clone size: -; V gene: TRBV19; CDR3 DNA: TGTGCCAGTAGTACCCTGGACCAAGAGACCCAGTACTTC; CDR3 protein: CASSTLDQETQYF
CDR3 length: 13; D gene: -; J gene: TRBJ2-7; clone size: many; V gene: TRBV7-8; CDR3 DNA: TGTGCCAGCAGCTCCGGGACAAGTTACGAGCAGTACTTC; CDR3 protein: CASSSGTSYEQYF
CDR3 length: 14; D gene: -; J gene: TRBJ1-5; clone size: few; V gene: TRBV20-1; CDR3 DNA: TGCAGTGCTAGTATGGTAGGCAGCAATCAGCCCCAGCATTTT; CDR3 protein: CSASMVGSNQPQHF
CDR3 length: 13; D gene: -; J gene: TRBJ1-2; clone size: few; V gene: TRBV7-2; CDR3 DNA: TGTGCCCTTAGAGGGGCAGGGGCCTATGGCTACACCTTC; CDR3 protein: CALRGAGAYGYTF
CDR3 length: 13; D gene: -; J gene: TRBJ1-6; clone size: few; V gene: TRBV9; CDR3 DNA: TGTGCCAGCAGCGTAGGCTCAAATCGCCCCCTCCACTTT; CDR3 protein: CASSVGSNRPLHF
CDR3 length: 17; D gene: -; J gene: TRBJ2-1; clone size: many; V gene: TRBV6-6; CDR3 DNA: TGTGCCAGCAGTTACGCTAGCTCGGTCTACTCCTACAATGAGCAGTTCTTC; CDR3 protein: CASSYASSVYSYNEQFF
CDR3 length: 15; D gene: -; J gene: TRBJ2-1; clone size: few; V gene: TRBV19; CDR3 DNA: TGTGCCAGTAGTCCTTATACCGGGACTGAGGATGAGCAGTTCTTC; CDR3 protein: CASSPYTGTEDEQFF
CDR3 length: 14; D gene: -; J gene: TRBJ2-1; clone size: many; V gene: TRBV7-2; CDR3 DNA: TGTGCCAGCAGCTTGTCAGGGTCCTACAATGAGCAGTTCTTC; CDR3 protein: CASSLSGSYNEQFF
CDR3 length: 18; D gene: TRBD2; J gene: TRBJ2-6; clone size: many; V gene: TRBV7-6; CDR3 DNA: TGTGCCAGCACCTCACTAGCGGGGGTCCTCTCTGGGGCCAACGTCCTGACTTTC; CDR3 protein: CASTSLAGVLSGANVLTF
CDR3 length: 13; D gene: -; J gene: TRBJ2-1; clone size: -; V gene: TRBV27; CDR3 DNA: TGTGCCAGCAGTCCAAATGTACGCGATGAGCAGTTCTTC; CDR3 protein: CASSPNVRDEQFF
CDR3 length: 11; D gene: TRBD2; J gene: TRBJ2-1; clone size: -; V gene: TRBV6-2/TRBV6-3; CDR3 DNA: TGTGCCAGCACGGTCGGGACTAGTCAGTTCTTC; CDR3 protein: CASTVGTSQFF
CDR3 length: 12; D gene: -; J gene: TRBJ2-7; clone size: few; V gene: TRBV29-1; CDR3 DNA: TGCAGCGTTGAAGATGGCCTAGGCGAGCAGTACTTC; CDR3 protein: CSVEDGLGEQYF
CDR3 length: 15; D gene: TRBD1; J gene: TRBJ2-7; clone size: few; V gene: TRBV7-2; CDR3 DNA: TGTGCCAGCAGCTCAATGGGACAGGGGGTTTACGAGCAGTACTTC; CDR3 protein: CASSSMGQGVYEQYF
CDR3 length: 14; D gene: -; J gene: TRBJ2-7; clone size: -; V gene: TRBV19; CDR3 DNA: TGTGCCAGTACCCTGATGTGGGGGCCCTACGAGCAGTACTTC; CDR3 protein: CASTLMWGPYEQYF
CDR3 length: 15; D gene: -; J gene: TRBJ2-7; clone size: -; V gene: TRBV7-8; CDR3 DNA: TGTGCCAGCAGCTACTTACAGGGGACTAGTTACGAGCAGTACTTC; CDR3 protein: CASSYLQGTSYEQYF
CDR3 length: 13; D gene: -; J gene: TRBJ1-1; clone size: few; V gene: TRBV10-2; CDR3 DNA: TGCGCCACGGCCCCCGGGGCCAACACTGAAGCTTTCTTT; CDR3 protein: CATAPGANTEAFF
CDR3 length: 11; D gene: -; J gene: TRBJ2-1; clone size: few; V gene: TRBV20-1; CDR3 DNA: TGCAGTGCCATGTTAGCGGCCGAGCAGTTCTTC; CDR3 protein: CSAMLAAEQFF